This is a list of T cell receptor beta chains from one sample in a study of blood T cell repertoires in COVID-19. Sequencing was performed with immunoSEQ multiplex PCR; in TCRdb, only in-frame clones are kept and a portion is missing. This sample has under 200,000 clones, with around 87% found just once. Sequencing used peripheral blood. The receptors stem from a man in his forties or fifties with active or convalescent COVID-19. The CDR3 runs from the conserved cysteine through the conserved F or W. A D gene is named only where the DNA matches it firmly. For some rows the clone size is stated as once, few or many, or as a class when expanded; others skip it.

clone_size	v_call	j_call	d_call	cdr3_aa	cdr3_nt
few	TRBV6-5	TRBJ2-7	NA	CASSLGQTRSYEQYF	TGTGCCAGCAGTCTCGGACAGACCCGCTCCTACGAGCAGTACTTC
NA	TRBV11-1	TRBJ2-1	NA	CASSSRQGPNEQFF	TGTGCCAGCAGCTCGAGGCAGGGTCCCAATGAGCAGTTCTTC
NA	TRBV11-2	TRBJ2-7	TRBD1	CASSLGDRGTLEQYF	TGTGCCAGCAGCTTAGGGGACAGGGGAACTTTGGAGCAGTACTTC
NA	TRBV10-2	TRBJ2-3	TRBD2	CASSDLAGVFNTQYF	TGCGCCAGCAGTGATTTGGCGGGGGTGTTTAATACGCAGTATTTT
NA	TRBV3-1/TRBV3-2	TRBJ2-7	TRBD1	CASSRRQGNPYEQYF	TGTGCCAGCAGCCGCCGACAGGGGAACCCCTACGAGCAGTACTTC
few	TRBV11-2	TRBJ2-2	NA	CASSLVRGSPNTGELFF	TGTGCCAGCAGCTTAGTTCGCGGGTCCCCGAACACCGGGGAGCTGTTTTTT
NA	TRBV6-1	TRBJ1-5	NA	CASSEGEGQPQHF	TGTGCCAGCAGTGAAGGGGAGGGTCAGCCCCAGCATTTT
NA	TRBV5-1	TRBJ2-7	NA	CASSLSGRTHYEQYF	TGCGCCAGCAGCTTGTCCGGACGGACTCACTACGAGCAGTACTTC
once	TRBV7-9	TRBJ1-1	NA	CASSPMAAMNTEAFF	TGTGCCAGCAGCCCGATGGCCGCCATGAACACTGAAGCTTTCTTT
NA	TRBV19	TRBJ1-2	TRBD1	CASTKDRGNYGYTF	TGTGCCAGTACCAAGGACAGGGGCAACTATGGCTACACCTTC
once	TRBV4-2	TRBJ1-2	NA	CASSQDSGWLGYTF	TGTGCCAGCAGCCAAGATTCAGGGTGGCTGGGCTACACCTTC
NA	TRBV6-5	TRBJ2-6	NA	CASSYSRSGANVLTF	TGTGCCAGCAGTTACTCCCGGTCTGGGGCCAACGTCCTGACTTTC
NA	TRBV19	TRBJ1-6	TRBD1	CASSMLGTGGPPPLHF	TGTGCCAGTAGTATGTTGGGGACAGGGGGCCCTCCACCCCTCCACTTT
NA	TRBV30	TRBJ1-2	NA	CAWSVRSRFSYGYTF	TGTGCCTGGAGTGTAAGGTCCAGGTTTTCCTATGGCTACACCTTC
NA	TRBV7-9	TRBJ1-4	NA	CASSLVSGSTNEKLFF	TGTGCCAGCAGCTTAGTTTCAGGTTCAACTAATGAAAAACTGTTTTTT
NA	TRBV3-1/TRBV3-2	TRBJ2-3	NA	CASSQGGNGGRTQYF	TGTGCCAGCAGCCAAGGGGGTAACGGGGGAAGAACGCAGTATTTT
NA	TRBV5-6	TRBJ2-1	TRBD1	CASRLGVDRVGNEQFF	TGTGCCAGCAGGTTAGGGGTCGACAGGGTGGGGAATGAGCAGTTCTTC
NA	TRBV19	TRBJ2-1	NA	CASSFGVGGGNEQFF	TGTGCCAGTAGTTTTGGGGTCGGGGGAGGCAATGAGCAGTTCTTC
NA	TRBV24-1	TRBJ2-2	TRBD2	CATRPAGSTGELFF	TGTGCCACCAGACCAGCGGGGAGCACCGGGGAGCTGTTTTTT
once	TRBV4-1	TRBJ2-5	TRBD2	CASSQTSGGAIRETQYF	TGCGCCAGCAGCCAGACTAGCGGGGGGGCCATTCGAGAGACCCAGTACTTC
NA	TRBV5-6	TRBJ1-2	TRBD1	CASSLAVTGGARGYTF	TGTGCCAGCAGCTTGGCCGTGACAGGGGGCGCTCGTGGCTACACCTTC
few	TRBV10-3	TRBJ1-6	NA	CAIRDSSYNSPLHF	TGTGCCATCAGGGACAGCTCCTATAATTCACCCCTCCACTTT
NA	TRBV5-3	TRBJ2-4	NA	CARSFGTLKNIQYF	TGTGCCAGAAGCTTTGGGACTTTAAAAAACATTCAGTACTTC
once	TRBV11-2	TRBJ1-3	TRBD1	CASRLIHRGQSGNTIYF	TGTGCCAGCAGACTAATCCACAGGGGACAATCTGGAAACACCATATATTTT
NA	TRBV18	TRBJ1-1	TRBD1	CASSRGTGGVTTEAFF	TGTGCCAGCTCACGGGGGACAGGGGGAGTTACCACTGAAGCTTTCTTT
NA	TRBV18	TRBJ2-5	TRBD1	CASSPTGGLETQYF	TGTGCCAGCTCACCAACAGGGGGTTTAGAGACCCAGTACTTC
NA	TRBV6-5	TRBJ1-1	NA	CASRFEVMNTEAFF	TGTGCCAGCAGATTCGAGGTCATGAACACTGAAGCTTTCTTT
once	TRBV7-6	TRBJ1-1	TRBD1	CASSPLTGTHTEAFF	TGTGCCAGCAGCCCGCTGACAGGGACTCACACTGAAGCTTTCTTT
NA	TRBV2	TRBJ1-2	NA	CASSVRGDTTGYGYTF	TGTGCCAGCAGTGTAAGAGGGGACACAACGGGCTATGGCTACACCTTC
NA	TRBV3-1/TRBV3-2	TRBJ2-7	TRBD1	CASSRRQGESEQYF	TGTGCCAGCAGCCGTCGACAGGGGGAGAGCGAGCAGTACTTC
NA	TRBV5-8	TRBJ2-4	NA	CASFPWGHLAKNIQYF	TGTGCCAGCTTCCCCTGGGGGCACTTAGCCAAAAACATTCAGTACTTC
once	TRBV10-3	TRBJ2-3	TRBD2	CAIRSGGASTDTQYF	TGTGCCATCAGAAGCGGGGGGGCCTCAACGGATACGCAGTATTTT
many	TRBV2	TRBJ2-3	TRBD1	CASSEDRASDTQYF	TGTGCCAGCAGTGAGGACAGGGCGTCAGATACGCAGTATTTT
NA	TRBV11-1	TRBJ1-1	NA	CASSSATWSEAFF	TGTGCCAGCAGCTCCGCCACCTGGAGTGAAGCTTTCTTT
NA	TRBV5-6	TRBJ1-5	TRBD1	CASSLARQGGTQPQHF	TGTGCCAGCAGCTTGGCGCGACAGGGAGGAACCCAGCCCCAGCATTTT
few	TRBV28	TRBJ1-6	TRBD1	CASEGANSPLHF	TGTGCCAGCGAGGGGGCTAATTCACCCCTCCACTTT
once	TRBV7-9	TRBJ1-5	NA	CASSLDPGGIQPQHF	TGTGCCAGCAGCTTAGATCCGGGGGGGATTCAGCCCCAGCATTTT
NA	TRBV2	TRBJ1-1	NA	CASKVEQGGTEAFF	TGTGCCAGCAAGGTCGAACAGGGTGGAACTGAAGCTTTCTTT
NA	TRBV18	TRBJ1-2	NA	CASSPLSGSYGYTF	TGTGCCAGCTCACCACTTTCAGGGTCCTATGGCTACACCTTC
NA	TRBV5-1	TRBJ2-3	TRBD2	CASSLGEGRATDTQYF	TGCGCCAGCAGCTTGGGGGAGGGCCGGGCCACAGATACGCAGTATTTT
NA	TRBV30	TRBJ1-5	TRBD1	CAWSVGGTEDRHSNQPQHF	TGTGCCTGGAGTGTAGGCGGGACAGAAGATAGACATAGCAATCAGCCCCAGCATTTT
NA	TRBV11-2	TRBJ1-6	TRBD1	CASSSGTGLDNSPLHF	TGTGCCAGCAGCTCCGGGACAGGCCTAGATAATTCACCCCTCCACTTT
NA	TRBV2	TRBJ1-6	NA	CASTPTGSPLHF	TGTGCCAGCACCCCCACGGGTTCACCCCTCCACTTT
NA	TRBV4-2	TRBJ1-2	TRBD1	CASSLGQADLYGYTF	TGTGCCAGCAGCCTCGGACAGGCCGACCTATATGGCTACACCTTC
NA	TRBV11-2	TRBJ1-6	TRBD1	CASSLGNRGNSPLHF	TGTGCCAGCAGCTTAGGCAACAGGGGTAATTCACCCCTCCACTTT
NA	TRBV6-5	TRBJ1-6	NA	CASSYRGNNSPLHF	TGTGCCAGCAGTTATAGGGGGAATAATTCACCCCTCCACTTT
NA	TRBV2	TRBJ1-1	NA	CASSARQDTEAFF	TGTGCCAGCAGTGCCAGGCAGGACACTGAAGCTTTCTTT
NA	TRBV20-1	TRBJ2-5	NA	CSARRETQYF	TGCAGTGCTCGGCGGGAGACCCAGTACTTC
NA	TRBV3-1/TRBV3-2	TRBJ1-2	TRBD1	CASSGTLQGKGYGYTF	TGTGCCAGCAGCGGCACCCTACAGGGGAAGGGCTATGGCTACACCTTC
NA	TRBV2	TRBJ2-1	NA	CASRGDYPEQFF	TGTGCCAGCAGGGGAGACTACCCTGAGCAGTTCTTC